The 32 T cell receptor beta chains reported below all come from one sample, sequenced in a study of long-term antiretroviral therapy in people with HIV. An immunoSEQ assay, version v3.0, was performed at survey level. The assay was immunoSEQ multiplex PCR, and TCRdb's table has in-frame clones only and misses some. The data hold 20,000 or so clones, with roughly 79% observed a single time. The specimen comprised unsorted PBMCs, sampled 0.1 years before starting antiretroviral therapy. The receptors derive from a man aged 35-49 years with HIV.

In its sample, this clone was seen once. V usage is TRBV18 and J usage is TRBJ2-7, with D possibly called TRBD1 or TRBD2 (6 bases each). Germline CDR1 reads KGHSH; CDR2 reads LQKENI. Trimming left V 4 bases short and J 2 bases short, with 15 bases between. This CDR3 is 15 amino acids long. The CDR3 sequence: CASSRGAGGPYEQYF. In DNA form, the CDR3 reads TGTGCCAGCTCACGGGGGGCAGGCGGGCCCTACGAGCAGTACTTC.

The chain employs TRBV15 and TRBJ2-3; D may correspond to TRBD1 or TRBD2 (5 bases each). The V end lost 10 bases, the J end lost 0 bases, and 11 bases lay between the germline ends. Germline V gene sequence: CDR1 LNHNV, CDR2 YYDKDF (reference sequence). CDR3 length: 13 amino acids. CDR3 nucleotides: TGTGCCATCCCGGGACGGAGCACAGATACGCAGTATTTT. This codes for CAIPGRSTDTQYF.

This clone is a singleton in its sample. This sequence joins TRBV28 and TRBJ2-7; no clear D gene. CDR3 length equals 16 residues. V lost 4 bases to trimming and J lost 0 bases, with 16 bases between them. Germline CDR1 and CDR2: MDHEN and SYDVKM. CDR3: CASSSPLGGSSYEQYF. DNA of the CDR3: TGTGCCAGCAGTTCTCCCCTTGGCGGTAGCTCCTACGAGCAGTACTTC.

The rearrangement uses TRBV10-3 and TRBJ2-2, with TRBD2 identical over 14 bases. The V segment lost 6 bases and the J segment 8 bases; nucleotides outside the gene matches: 11. This CDR3 contains 17 residues. Germline CDR1 and CDR2: ENHRY and SYGVKD. The CDR3 spells CAIRGSGTSGGSGELFF. CDR3 nucleotide sequence: TGTGCCATCAGGGGTTCCGGGACTAGCGGGGGATCGGGGGAGCTGTTTTTT.

This rearrangement joins TRBV7-8 to TRBJ2-7; D possibly corresponds to TRBD2 (6 bases). Per the germline V gene, CDR1 is SGHVS and CDR2 is FQNEAQ. The CDR3 totals 15 residues. Trimming took 3 bases from V and 7 from J, leaving 19 bases between them. The CDR3 protein is CASSLVGTYSMEQYF. The CDR3 DNA follows: TGTGCCAGCAGCTTGGTCGGGACTTACAGCATGGAGCAGTACTTC.

The J gene is TRBJ2-5, the V gene TRBV4-3, with 9 bases aligning to TRBD1. The ends lost 3 bases at V and 6 bases at J; junction bases unmatched: 14. The CDR3 sequence is 17 residues long. Per the germline V gene, CDR1 is LGHNA and CDR2 is YSLEER. CDR3 DNA sequence: TGCGCCAGCAGCCAGATTGGACAGGGGACCATCCCACAGACCCAGTACTTC. Its translation is CASSQIGQGTIPQTQYF.

V gene TRBV30 combines with J gene TRBJ2-1, with 13 bases aligning to TRBD2. V trimming: 3 bases; J trimming: 9 bases; junction bases outside the gene matches: 5. CDR3 size: 14 residues. Germline V lookup: CDR1 GTSNPN, CDR2 SVGIG (reference sequence). CDR3 protein: CAWRGLAGRGEQFF. The CDR3 DNA is TGTGCCTGGAGGGGACTAGCGGGGCGAGGTGAGCAGTTCTTC.

This clone was seen a handful of times. The chain recombines TRBV19 with TRBJ2-2, with D perhaps matching TRBD1 (6 bases). The CDR3 length is 13 residues. Germline V gene sequence: CDR1 LNHDA, CDR2 SQIVND (reference sequence). Between the trimmed V and J ends, which lost 3 bases and 11 bases, there was a span of 13 bases. CDR3 in DNA: TGTGCCAGTAGTATCACCGGGACACCAGAGCTGTTTTTT. Its protein is CASSITGTPELFF.

The J gene is TRBJ1-3, the V gene TRBV14; possibly TRBD1 for D (6 bases). V was clipped by 1 base and J by 4 bases, with 11 bases between them. This CDR3 comprises 15 residues. Germline-derived CDR1 and CDR2 are SGHDN and FVKESK. The CDR3 DNA sequence: TGTGCCAGCAGCCAAGGAACAGGGCCCGGAAACACCATATATTTT. It translates to CASSQGTGPGNTIYF.

The V and J genes are TRBV28 and TRBJ2-7; 10 nucleotides match TRBD1. Germline V gene sequence: CDR1 MDHEN, CDR2 SYDVKM. After removal of 2 bases from V and 3 bases from J, the junction contained 4 bases not matched to a gene. The CDR3 spans 15 residues. The DNA of the CDR3 is TGTGCCAGCAGTTTAGCCGGGACAGGGGTCTACGAGCAGTACTTC. Translated: CASSLAGTGVYEQYF. The full variable domain, rest sourced from reference TRBV28 and TRBJ2-7, is DVKVTQSSRYLVKRTGEKVFLECVQDMDHENMFWYRQDPGLGLRLIYFSYDVKMKEKGDIPEGYSVSREKKERFSLILESASTNQTSMYLCASSLAGTGVYEQYFGPGTRLTVT.

The chain is built from TRBV15 and TRBJ2-3; 7 positions agree with TRBD2. The V gene end was trimmed by 8 bases and the J gene end by 3 bases; junction bases not matched to a gene: 11. The germline CDR1 and CDR2 sequences are LNHNV and YYDKDF (reference sequence). This CDR3 has 15 residues. This CDR3 reads CATWMGGRNTDTQYF. CDR3 DNA: TGTGCCACCTGGATGGGCGGGAGAAATACAGATACGCAGTATTTT. The complete variable domain, with remaining parts taken from reference TRBV15 and TRBJ2-3, reads DAMVIQNPRYQVTQFGKPVTLSCSQTLNHNVMYWYQQKSSQAPKLLFHYYDKDFNNEADTPDNFQSRRPNTSFCFLDIRSPGLGDTAMYLCATWMGGRNTDTQYFGPGTRLTVL.

Only one count was recorded for this clone. The chain joins TRBV7-2 to TRBJ2-1; the D is unclear. The V end was cut by 5 bases, the J end by 4 bases, with 3 bases between. The germline V gene encodes CDR1 SGHTA and CDR2 FQGNSA. This CDR3 contains 11 residues. This chain's CDR3 is CASSPYNEQFF. CDR3 nucleotide sequence: TGTGCCAGCAGCCCGTACAATGAGCAGTTCTTC.

This sequence joins TRBV11-2 and TRBJ2-1, with TRBD2 matching over 7 bases. V dropped 5 bases and J dropped 8; count of bases not matched to a gene: 9. This CDR3 comprises 14 residues. Germline V lookup: CDR1 SGHAT, CDR2 FQNNGV. CDR3 nucleotides: TGTGCCAGCAGCAGAGATGGACTAGGGGATGAGCAGTTCTTC. Its translation is CASSRDGLGDEQFF.

The V call is TRBV30, the J call TRBJ1-2; D not certain. The germline V gene has CDR1 GTSNPN and CDR2 SVGIG (reference sequence). This CDR3 comprises 14 residues. The germline V and J ends were trimmed by 0 bases and 4 bases, with 12 bases remaining between them. The CDR3 sequence is CAWSVTEGTYGYTF. CDR3 sequence (DNA): TGTGCCTGGAGTGTAACGGAAGGAACCTATGGCTACACCTTC.

This sequence joins TRBV5-1 and TRBJ2-2; D gene ambiguous. CDR1 and CDR2 (germline): SGHRS, YFSETQ. Trimming removed 1 base at V and 5 bases at J, with 9 bases between. CDR3 length: 14 residues. The CDR3 DNA reads TGCGCCAGCAGCTTGTGGGGAAGTACCGGGGAGCTGTTTTTT. This sequence encodes CASSLWGSTGELFF.

The chain couples TRBV21-1 to TRBJ2-1. TRBV21-1 is given as a pseudogene. The CDR3 is made up of 15 amino acids. The CDR3 sequence: CASTDPREGVNEQFF. For the CDR3, the DNA is TGTGCCAGCACGGACCCCAGAGAAGGTGTCAATGAGCAGTTCTTC.

In its sample, this clone was seen a few times. V is TRBV7-2 and J is TRBJ1-2; D unresolved. The CDR3 contains 14 residues. In germline, CDR1 is SGHTA, CDR2 FQGNSA. Trimming took 8 bases from V and 4 from J, leaving 17 bases between them. In nucleotides, the CDR3 is TGTGCCAGCCGATCCCTCTCGGGGATCTATGGCTACACCTTC. The encoded protein is CASRSLSGIYGYTF.

The CDR3 DNA sequence: TGTGCCAGCAGTTACCGGGGACAGAGCACAGATACGCAGTATTTT. Protein product: CASSYRGQSTDTQYF. The V gene is TRBV6-5, the J gene TRBJ2-3; 7 nucleotides agree with TRBD1. This CDR3 has 15 residues. V was pared by 2 bases and J by 0 bases, with 2 bases of the junction left unmatched. CDR1 and CDR2 (germline): MNHEY, SVGAGI.

This sequence joins TRBV18 and TRBJ2-7, with TRBD1 matching 9 bases. Germline V gives CDR1 KGHSH, CDR2 LQKENI. The CDR3 is made up of 16 amino acids. The V gene end was trimmed by 2 bases and the J gene end by 0 bases; junction bases not matched to a gene: 5. In nucleotides, the CDR3 is TGTGCCAGCTCACCATATCCGACAGGGGGCTCCTACGAGCAGTACTTC. It specifies CASSPYPTGGSYEQYF.

This chain links TRBV21-1 with TRBJ2-7; TRBD1 is the table's D call, not checked against the DNA. TRBV21-1 is shown as a pseudogene. The CDR3 consists of 15 residues. CDR3 loop: CASSLRWARPYEQYF. Here the CDR3 DNA reads TGTGCCAGCAGCCTTAGATGGGCGCGACCCTACGAGCAGTACTTC.

This chain connects TRBV11-1 to TRBJ2-1; the D gene is possibly TRBD2 (5 bases). Germline lookup yields CDR1 SGHAT and CDR2 FQDESV (reference sequence). The V gene lost 5 bases and the J gene lost 0 bases, with 8 bases spanning the gap. This CDR3 region has 14 residues. CDR3 residues: CASSPGGSYNEQFF. As DNA, the CDR3 is TGTGCCAGCAGCCCAGGAGGCTCCTACAATGAGCAGTTCTTC.

This chain links TRBV6-5 with TRBJ1-5; 7 nucleotides align to TRBD1. With 5 bases clipped from V and 5 bases from J, the junction kept 3 bases outside the gene matches. This CDR3 spans 13 amino acids. Germline-derived CDR1 and CDR2 are MNHEY and SVGAGI. CDR3 amino acids: CASSDTGDQPQHF. CDR3 nucleotides: TGTGCCAGCAGTGATACAGGGGATCAGCCCCAGCATTTT.

The chain recombines TRBV6-1 with TRBJ1-2; TRBD1 might be the D (6 bases). The germline V gene encodes CDR1 MNHNS and CDR2 SASEGT. Trimming took off 5 bases at V and 8 bases at J, with 18 bases between the two ends. This CDR3 is 14 amino acids long. CDR3 in DNA: TGTGCCAGCAGTACCCACAGGGCTCCGTCCGGCTACACCTTC. Translating it yields CASSTHRAPSGYTF.

CDR3 region: CASRADGGNTIYF. CDR3 nucleotides: TGTGCCAGCAGGGCGGACGGTGGAAACACCATATATTTT. The chain recombines TRBV6-1 with TRBJ1-3, with D unresolved. The CDR3 extends over 13 amino acids. The germline gives CDR1 MNHNS, CDR2 SASEGT. V was shortened by 6 bases and J by 3 bases, with 9 bases between the two germline ends.

The V call is TRBV28, the J call TRBJ2-7, with D tentatively TRBD1 (6 bases). Germline CDR1 reads MDHEN; CDR2 reads SYDVKM. There are 15 residues in the CDR3. Between the trimmed V and J ends, which lost 5 bases and 0 bases, there was a span of 14 bases. As DNA, the CDR3 is TGTGCCAGCAGTACTACAGGGCTAAGCTCCTACGAGCAGTACTTC. Translating gives CASSTTGLSSYEQYF.

The V and J genes are TRBV2 and TRBJ2-7; 8 bases line up with TRBD1. This CDR3 has 15 residues. Unmatched junction bases numbered 8, after V lost 2 bases and J lost 5 bases. In germline, CDR1 is SNHLY, CDR2 FYNNEI. CDR3: CASSEQGQGADEQYF. For the CDR3, the DNA is TGTGCCAGCAGTGAACAGGGTCAGGGGGCAGACGAGCAGTACTTC.

About this clone itself: At one end the junction does not follow the germline gene, possibly because of a read error. The chain couples TRBV7-9 to TRBJ2-1, with 12 positions matching TRBD2. There are 15 residues in the CDR3. The germline V gene has CDR1 SEHNR and CDR2 FQNEAQ (reference sequence). CDR3 residues: CASSLALAGGHEQFF. For the CDR3, the DNA is TGTGCCAGCAGTTTAGCACTAGCGGGGGGTCATGAGCAGTTCTTC.

This clone was found a few times. The chain is built from TRBV6-5 and TRBJ1-1, with D perhaps matching TRBD1 (5 bases). From germline, CDR1 is MNHEY and CDR2 SVGAGI. The CDR3 contains 15 residues. Trimming took 10 bases from V and 3 from J, leaving 21 bases between them. CDR3 protein: CATYGGTAGDTEAFF. CDR3 DNA sequence: TGTGCCACTTACGGTGGTACAGCGGGGGACACTGAAGCTTTCTTT.

This chain links TRBV7-8 with TRBJ2-7, with TRBD1 matching over 7 bases. This CDR3 spans 14 amino acids. V shed 5 bases, J shed 4 bases, and the junction held 8 bases outside the gene matches. The germline V gene encodes CDR1 SGHVS and CDR2 FQNEAQ. The CDR3 loop is CASSVDRGLYEQYF. CDR3 coding DNA: TGTGCCAGCAGCGTGGATAGGGGGCTATACGAGCAGTACTTC.

The rearrangement joins TRBV6-5 to TRBJ2-7; TRBD1 aligns across 9 bases. V was clipped by 5 bases and J by 7 bases; unmatched bases: 9. Germline CDR1 reads MNHEY; CDR2 reads SVGAGI. The CDR3 runs to 14 residues. The CDR3 loop reads CASSHQWTGEEQYF. The CDR3 coding sequence is TGTGCCAGCAGTCACCAATGGACAGGGGAAGAGCAGTACTTC.

V is TRBV10-3 and J is TRBJ2-7; the match to TRBD1 covers 8 bases. Germline CDR1 is ENHRY and CDR2 is SYGVKD. Trimming cost V 6 bases and J 3 bases; bases outside gene matches: 4. CDR3 length: 13 amino acids. The CDR3 nucleotides are TGTGCCATCAGCAGGGGGCTGGGCTACGAGCAGTACTTC. Residues: CAISRGLGYEQYF.

V usage is TRBV7-2 and J usage is TRBJ2-7; D remains unclear. Per germline, CDR1 SGHTA and CDR2 FQGNSA. V lost 2 bases, J lost 5 bases, and 4 bases lay in between. This CDR3 has 11 residues. The CDR3 DNA reads TGTGCCAGCAGCTTATTCGACGAGCAGTACTTC. This gives the protein CASSLFDEQYF.